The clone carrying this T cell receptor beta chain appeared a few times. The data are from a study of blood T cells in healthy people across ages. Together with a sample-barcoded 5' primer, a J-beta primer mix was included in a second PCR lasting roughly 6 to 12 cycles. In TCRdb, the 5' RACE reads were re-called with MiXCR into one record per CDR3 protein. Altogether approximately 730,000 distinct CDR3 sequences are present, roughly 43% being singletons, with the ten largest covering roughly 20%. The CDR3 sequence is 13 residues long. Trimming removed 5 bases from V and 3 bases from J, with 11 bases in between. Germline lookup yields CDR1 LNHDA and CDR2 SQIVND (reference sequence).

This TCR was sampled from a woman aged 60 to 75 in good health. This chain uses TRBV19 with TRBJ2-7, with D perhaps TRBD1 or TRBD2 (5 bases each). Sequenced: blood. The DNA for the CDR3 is TGTGCCAGTAGTGTAGGGACGGTCTACGAGCAGTACTTC. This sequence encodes CASSVGTVYEQYF.